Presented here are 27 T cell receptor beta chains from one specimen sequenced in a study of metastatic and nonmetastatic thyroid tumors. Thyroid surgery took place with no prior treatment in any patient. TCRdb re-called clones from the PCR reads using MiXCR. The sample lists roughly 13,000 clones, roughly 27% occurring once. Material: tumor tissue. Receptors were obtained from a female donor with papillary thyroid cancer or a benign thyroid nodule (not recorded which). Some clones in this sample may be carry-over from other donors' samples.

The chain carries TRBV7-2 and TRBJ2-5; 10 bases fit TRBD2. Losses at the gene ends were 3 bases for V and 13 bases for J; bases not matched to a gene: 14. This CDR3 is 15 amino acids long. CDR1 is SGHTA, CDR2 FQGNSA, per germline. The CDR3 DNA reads TGTGCCAGCAGCTTTGGGTCTAGCGGGAGTGGTACCATGTACTTC. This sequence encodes CASSFGSSGSGTMYF.

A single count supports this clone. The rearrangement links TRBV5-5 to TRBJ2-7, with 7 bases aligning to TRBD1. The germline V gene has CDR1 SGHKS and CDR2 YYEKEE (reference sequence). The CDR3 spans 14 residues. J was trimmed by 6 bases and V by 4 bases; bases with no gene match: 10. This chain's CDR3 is CASSPGDSRSEQYF. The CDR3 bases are TGTGCCAGCAGCCCCGGGGACAGTCGGTCCGAGCAGTACTTC.

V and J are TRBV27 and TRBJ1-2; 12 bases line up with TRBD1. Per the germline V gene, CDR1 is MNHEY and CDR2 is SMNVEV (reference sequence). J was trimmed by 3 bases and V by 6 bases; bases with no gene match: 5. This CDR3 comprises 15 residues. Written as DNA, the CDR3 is TGTGCCAGCAGATACCGGGACAGGGGGCACTATGGCTACACCTTC. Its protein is CASRYRDRGHYGYTF.

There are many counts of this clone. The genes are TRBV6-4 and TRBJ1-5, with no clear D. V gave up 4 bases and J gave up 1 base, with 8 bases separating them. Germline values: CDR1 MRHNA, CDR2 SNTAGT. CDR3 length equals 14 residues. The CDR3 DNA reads TGTGCCAGCAGTGGTGGGTGGAGCAATCAGCCCCAGCATTTT. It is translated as CASSGGWSNQPQHF.

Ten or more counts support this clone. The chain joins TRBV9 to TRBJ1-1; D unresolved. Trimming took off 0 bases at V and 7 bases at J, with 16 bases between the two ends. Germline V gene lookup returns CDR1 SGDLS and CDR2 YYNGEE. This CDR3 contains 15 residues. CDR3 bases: TGTGCCAGCAGCGTAGACCCGCTGGCTGTGGGTGAAGCTTTCTTT. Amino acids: CASSVDPLAVGEAFF. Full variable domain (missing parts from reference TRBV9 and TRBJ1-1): DSGVTQTPKHLITATGQRVTLRCSPRSGDLSVYWYQQSLDQGLQFLIQYYNGEERAKGNILERFSAQQFPDLHSELNLSSLELGDSALYFCASSVDPLAVGEAFFGQGTRLTVV.

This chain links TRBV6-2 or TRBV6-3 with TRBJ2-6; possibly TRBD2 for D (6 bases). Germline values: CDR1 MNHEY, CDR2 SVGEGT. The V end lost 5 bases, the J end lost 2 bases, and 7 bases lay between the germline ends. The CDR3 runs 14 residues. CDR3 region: CASSGRPGANVLTF. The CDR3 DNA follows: TGTGCCAGCAGTGGGAGGCCTGGGGCCAACGTCCTGACTTTC.

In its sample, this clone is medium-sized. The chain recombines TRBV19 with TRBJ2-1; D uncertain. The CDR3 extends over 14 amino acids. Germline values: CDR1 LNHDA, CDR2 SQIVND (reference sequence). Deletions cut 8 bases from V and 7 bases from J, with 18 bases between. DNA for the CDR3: TGTGCCAGTGAGGCGCGCTCCCCAGGAAATGAGCAGTTCTTC. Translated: CASEARSPGNEQFF.

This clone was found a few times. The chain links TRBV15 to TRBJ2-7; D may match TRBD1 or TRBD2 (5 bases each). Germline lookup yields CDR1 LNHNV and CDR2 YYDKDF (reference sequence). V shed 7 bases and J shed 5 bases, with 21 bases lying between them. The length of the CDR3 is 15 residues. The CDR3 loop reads CATIGTLEVVHEQYF. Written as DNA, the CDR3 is TGTGCCACCATCGGGACCCTGGAGGTTGTCCACGAGCAGTACTTC.

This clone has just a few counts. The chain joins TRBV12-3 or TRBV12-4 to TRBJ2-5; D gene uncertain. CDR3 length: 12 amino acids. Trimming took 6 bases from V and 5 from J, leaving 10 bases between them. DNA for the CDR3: TGTGCCAGCAGCCTAACGGTGGAGACCCAGTACTTC. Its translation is CASSLTVETQYF.

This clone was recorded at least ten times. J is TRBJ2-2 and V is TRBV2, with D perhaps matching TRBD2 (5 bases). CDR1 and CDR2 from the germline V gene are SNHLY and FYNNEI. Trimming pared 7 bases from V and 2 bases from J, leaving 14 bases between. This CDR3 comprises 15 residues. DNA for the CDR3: TGTGCCAGCACGAGAGGGTCAGTCAACACCGGGGAGCTGTTTTTT. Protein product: CASTRGSVNTGELFF.

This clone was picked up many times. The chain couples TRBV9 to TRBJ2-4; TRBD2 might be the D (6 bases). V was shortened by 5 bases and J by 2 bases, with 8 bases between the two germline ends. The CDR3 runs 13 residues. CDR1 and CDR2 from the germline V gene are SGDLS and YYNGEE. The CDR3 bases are TGTGCCAGCAGGCGGGGAACCAAAAACATTCAGTACTTC. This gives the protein CASRRGTKNIQYF.

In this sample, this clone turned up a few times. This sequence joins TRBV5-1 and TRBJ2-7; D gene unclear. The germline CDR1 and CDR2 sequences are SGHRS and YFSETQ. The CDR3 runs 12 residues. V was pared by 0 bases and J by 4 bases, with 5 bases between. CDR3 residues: CASSLEEYEQYF. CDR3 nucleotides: TGCGCCAGCAGCTTGGAAGAGTACGAGCAGTACTTC.

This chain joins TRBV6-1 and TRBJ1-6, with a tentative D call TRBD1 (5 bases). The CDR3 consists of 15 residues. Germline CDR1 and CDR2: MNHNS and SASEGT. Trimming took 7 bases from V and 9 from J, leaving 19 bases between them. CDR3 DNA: TGTGCCAGCACACAAATTGACGATGGGGGTTCACCCCTCCACTTT. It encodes CASTQIDDGGSPLHF.

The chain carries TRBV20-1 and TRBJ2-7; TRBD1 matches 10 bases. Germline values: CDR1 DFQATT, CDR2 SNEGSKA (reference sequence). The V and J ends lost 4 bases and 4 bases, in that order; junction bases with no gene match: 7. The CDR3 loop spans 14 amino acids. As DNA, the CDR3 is TGCAGTGCTAACTCCGGGACAGGGGTGTACGAGCAGTACTTC. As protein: CSANSGTGVYEQYF.

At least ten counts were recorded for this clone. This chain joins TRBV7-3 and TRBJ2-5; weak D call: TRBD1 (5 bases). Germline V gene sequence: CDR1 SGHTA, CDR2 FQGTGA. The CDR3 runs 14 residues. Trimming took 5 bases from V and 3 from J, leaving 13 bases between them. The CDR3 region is CASSPAGAKETQYF. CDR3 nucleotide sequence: TGTGCCAGCAGCCCGGCTGGGGCTAAAGAGACCCAGTACTTC.

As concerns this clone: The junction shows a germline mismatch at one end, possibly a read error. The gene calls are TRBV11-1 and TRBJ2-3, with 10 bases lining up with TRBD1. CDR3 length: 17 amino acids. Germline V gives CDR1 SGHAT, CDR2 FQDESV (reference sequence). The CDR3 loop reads CVSSLGTGAGLTDTQYF. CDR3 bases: TGTGTCAGCAGCCTCGGGACAGGGGCAGGGTTAACAGATACGCAGTATTTT.

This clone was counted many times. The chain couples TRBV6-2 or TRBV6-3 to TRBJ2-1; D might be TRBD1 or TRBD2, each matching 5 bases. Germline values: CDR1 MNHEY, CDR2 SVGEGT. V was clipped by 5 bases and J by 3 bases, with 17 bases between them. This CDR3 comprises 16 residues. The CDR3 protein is CASSNLPGPDYNEQFF. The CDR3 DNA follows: TGTGCCAGCAGTAATCTTCCGGGACCCGACTACAATGAGCAGTTCTTC.

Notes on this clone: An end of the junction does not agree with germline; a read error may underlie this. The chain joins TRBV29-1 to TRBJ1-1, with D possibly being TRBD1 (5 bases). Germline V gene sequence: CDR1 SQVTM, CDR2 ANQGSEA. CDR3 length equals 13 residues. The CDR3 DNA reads TGCAGCGTTGGAGGGACTCTGGGCACTGAAGATTTCTTT. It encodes CSVGGTLGTEDFF. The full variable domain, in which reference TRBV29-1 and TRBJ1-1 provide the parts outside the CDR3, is SAVISQKPSRDICQRGTSLTIQCQVDSQVTMMFWYRQQPGQSLTLIATANQGSEATYESGFVIDKFPISRPNLTFSTLTVSNMSPEDSSIYLCSVGGTLGTEDFFGQGTRLTVV.

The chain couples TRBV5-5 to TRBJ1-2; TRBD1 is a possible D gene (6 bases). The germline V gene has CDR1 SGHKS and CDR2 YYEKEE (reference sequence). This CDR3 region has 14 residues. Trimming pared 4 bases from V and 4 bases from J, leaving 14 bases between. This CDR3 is CASSPNDRFYGYTF. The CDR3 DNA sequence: TGTGCCAGCAGCCCTAATGACAGGTTCTATGGCTACACCTTC. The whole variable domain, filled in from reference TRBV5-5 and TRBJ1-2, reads DAGVTQSPTHLIKTRGQQVTLRCSPISGHKSVSWYQQVLGQGPQFIFQYYEKEERGRGNFPDRFSARQFPNYSSELNVNALLLGDSALYLCASSPNDRFYGYTFGSGTRLTVV.

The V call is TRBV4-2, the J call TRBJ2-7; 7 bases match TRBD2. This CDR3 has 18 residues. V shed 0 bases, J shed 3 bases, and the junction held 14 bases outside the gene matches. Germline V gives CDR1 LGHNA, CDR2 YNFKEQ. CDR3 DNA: TGTGCCAGCAGCCAAGAGCGGGGGAGAAGGTCCCCTAACTACGAGCAGTACTTC. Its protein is CASSQERGRRSPNYEQYF.

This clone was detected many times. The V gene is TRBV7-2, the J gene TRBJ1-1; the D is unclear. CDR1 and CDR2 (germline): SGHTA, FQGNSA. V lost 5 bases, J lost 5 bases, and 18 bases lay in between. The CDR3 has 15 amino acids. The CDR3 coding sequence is TGTGCCAGCAGCCGACTCGACGGATCGGTAACTGAAGCTTTCTTT. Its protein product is CASSRLDGSVTEAFF.

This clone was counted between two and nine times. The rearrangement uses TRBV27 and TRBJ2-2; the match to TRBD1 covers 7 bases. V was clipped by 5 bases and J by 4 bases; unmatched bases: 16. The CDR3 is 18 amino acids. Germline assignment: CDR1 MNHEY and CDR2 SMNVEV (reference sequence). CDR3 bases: TGTGCCAGCAGTCCACTCCCGGGTCCCAGACAGGGCACCGGGGAGCTGTTTTTT. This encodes CASSPLPGPRQGTGELFF.

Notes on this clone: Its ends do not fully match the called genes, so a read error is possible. CDR3 sequence (DNA): TGCAGTGCTAAGCCAACTCAGGGTGAGACCAAGTACTTC. Protein product: CSAKPTQGETKYF. This chain links TRBV20-1 with TRBJ2-5; a possible D gene is TRBD1 (5 bases). This CDR3 contains 13 residues. Germline lookup yields CDR1 DFQATT and CDR2 SNEGSKA (reference sequence).

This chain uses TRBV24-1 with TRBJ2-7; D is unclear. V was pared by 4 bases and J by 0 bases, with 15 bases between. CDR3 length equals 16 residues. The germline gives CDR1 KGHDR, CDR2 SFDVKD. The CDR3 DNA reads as TGTGCCACCAGTGACCTTAGGTCTTCGGACTCCTACGAGCAGTACTTC. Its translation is CATSDLRSSDSYEQYF.

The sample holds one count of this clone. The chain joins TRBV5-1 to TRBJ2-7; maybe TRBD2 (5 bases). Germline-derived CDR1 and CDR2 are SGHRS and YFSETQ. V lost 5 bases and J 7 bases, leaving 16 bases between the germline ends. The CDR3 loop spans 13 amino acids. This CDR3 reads CASSWSPTGEQYF. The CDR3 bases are TGCGCCAGCAGTTGGTCCCCCACGGGGGAGCAGTACTTC.

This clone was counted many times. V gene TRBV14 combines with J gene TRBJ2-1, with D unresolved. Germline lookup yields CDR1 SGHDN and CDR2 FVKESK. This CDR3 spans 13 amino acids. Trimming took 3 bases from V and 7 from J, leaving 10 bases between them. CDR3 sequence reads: CASSHVPINEQFF. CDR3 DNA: TGTGCCAGCAGCCATGTCCCTATAAATGAGCAGTTCTTC.

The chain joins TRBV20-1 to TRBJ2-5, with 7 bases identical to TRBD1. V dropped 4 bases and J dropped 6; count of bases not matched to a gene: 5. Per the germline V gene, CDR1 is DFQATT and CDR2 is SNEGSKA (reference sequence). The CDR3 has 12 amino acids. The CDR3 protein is CSAKTGPQTQYF. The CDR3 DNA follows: TGCAGTGCTAAGACAGGGCCTCAGACCCAGTACTTC.